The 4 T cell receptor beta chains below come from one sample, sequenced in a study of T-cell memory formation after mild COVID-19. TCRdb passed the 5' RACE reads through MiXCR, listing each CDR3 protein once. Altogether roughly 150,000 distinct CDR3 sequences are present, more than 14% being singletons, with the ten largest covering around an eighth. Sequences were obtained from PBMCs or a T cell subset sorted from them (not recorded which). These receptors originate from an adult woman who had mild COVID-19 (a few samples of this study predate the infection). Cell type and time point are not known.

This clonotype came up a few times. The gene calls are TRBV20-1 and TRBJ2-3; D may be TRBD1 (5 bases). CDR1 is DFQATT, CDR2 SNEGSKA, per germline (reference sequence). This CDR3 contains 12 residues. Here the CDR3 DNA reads TGCACCGGCCGGGCTTCGCAGGGTACGCAGTATTTT. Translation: CTGRASQGTQYF.

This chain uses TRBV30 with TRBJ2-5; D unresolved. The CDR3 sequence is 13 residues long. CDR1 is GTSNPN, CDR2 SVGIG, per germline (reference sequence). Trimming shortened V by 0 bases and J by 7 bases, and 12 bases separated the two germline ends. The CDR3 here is CAWSVQRNPTQYF. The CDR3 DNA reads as TGTGCCTGGAGTGTTCAACGTAACCCGACCCAGTACTTC.

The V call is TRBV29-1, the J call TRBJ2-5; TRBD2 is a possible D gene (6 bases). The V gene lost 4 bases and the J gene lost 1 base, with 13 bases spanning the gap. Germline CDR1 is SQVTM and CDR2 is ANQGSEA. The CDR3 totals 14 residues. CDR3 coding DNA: TGCAGCGTTGCCCTGCTAGCGCCCCAAGAGACCCAGTACTTC. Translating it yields CSVALLAPQETQYF.

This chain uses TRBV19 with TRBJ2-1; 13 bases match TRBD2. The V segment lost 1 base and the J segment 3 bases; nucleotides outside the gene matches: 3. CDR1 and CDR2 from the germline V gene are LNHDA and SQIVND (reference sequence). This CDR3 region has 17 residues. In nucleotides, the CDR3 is TGTGCCAGTAGTATAGGGACTAGCGGGAGATTCTACAATGAGCAGTTCTTC. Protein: CASSIGTSGRFYNEQFF.